This TCR beta chain came from a study of blood T cell repertoires in COVID-19 (TCRdb year 2020). Context from the whole study: Collaborator samples came from the United States, Italy and Spain and covered acute and convalescent phases of COVID-19. The material from the prospective study consisted of cDNA or gDNA derived from T cells, B-cell-depleted T cells, or PBMCs. The dataset comprised deeply sampled blood TCRbeta repertoires from subjects exposed to, actively infected with, or recovered from COVID-19. The repertoires were made available in a free public database intended to serve as a resource for research on the immune response to SARS-CoV-2. Samples were obtained from the ongoing ImmuneRACE study (first 160 participants) and from over 1,000 subjects provided by 6 global collaborators. Sample metadata almost always included a de-identified subject ID, COVID-19 status, age in years and sex. Where HLA class I and class II types were available, the types were taken from metadata supplied by the sample provider, not from assay-based typing. Points the paper makes about the study in general: The quantity of clinical and demographic metadata differed by source and by participant and was supplied without curation.

Collaborating institutions collected whole blood in K2EDTA tubes following their own protocols. For TCRbeta analysis, collaborators shipped samples in one of three forms: frozen whole blood, isolated PBMCs, or DNA extracted from either of those sample types. In regard to this clone: Its antigen specificity is not known. One base away there is no much larger clone; base qualities are not given.

CDR1 and CDR2 are read off the germline V gene as MNHEY and SVGAGI. The CDR3 runs 14 residues from the cysteine to the phenylalanine. Solely the CDR3 DNA is kept, with 42 bases framed from the first base. V and J lose 5 bases and 7 bases, and a span of 17 bases separates them. TCRbeta CDR3 regions were amplified from genomic DNA by means of the immunoSEQ Assay, a bias-controlled multiplex PCR. The source study handled its data this way. Nucleated cell counts per sample were estimated from amplification of reference gene primers within the assay. To quantify the absolute abundance of each unique TCRbeta CDR3 rearrangement, sequence reads were collapsed and filtered. For each sample, productive Simpson clonality was calculated as the square root of Simpson's diversity index over productive rearrangements. The table comes from immuneACCESS by way of TCRdb, which keeps in-frame sequences with V and J called. Part of the clones is missing from these tables; in studies checked, under half for an unresolved V gene and the rest for unknown reasons. The DNA gave D and trimming, while V, J and clone size come from that table. For this sample there are 85,000 to 130,000 clones; roughly 88% appear just once. The top ten constitute 5.5% to 8% of the sample.

The chain links TRBV6-5 with TRBJ1-2; tentative D gene TRBD1, with 6 bases matching. This sequence was found in an older woman with acute or convalescent COVID-19. The sample was peripheral blood. The DNA sequence is as follows: TGTGCCAGCAGTAGCCGGGACAATTCGTTTGGCTACACCTTC. It is translated as CASSSRDNSFGYTF.